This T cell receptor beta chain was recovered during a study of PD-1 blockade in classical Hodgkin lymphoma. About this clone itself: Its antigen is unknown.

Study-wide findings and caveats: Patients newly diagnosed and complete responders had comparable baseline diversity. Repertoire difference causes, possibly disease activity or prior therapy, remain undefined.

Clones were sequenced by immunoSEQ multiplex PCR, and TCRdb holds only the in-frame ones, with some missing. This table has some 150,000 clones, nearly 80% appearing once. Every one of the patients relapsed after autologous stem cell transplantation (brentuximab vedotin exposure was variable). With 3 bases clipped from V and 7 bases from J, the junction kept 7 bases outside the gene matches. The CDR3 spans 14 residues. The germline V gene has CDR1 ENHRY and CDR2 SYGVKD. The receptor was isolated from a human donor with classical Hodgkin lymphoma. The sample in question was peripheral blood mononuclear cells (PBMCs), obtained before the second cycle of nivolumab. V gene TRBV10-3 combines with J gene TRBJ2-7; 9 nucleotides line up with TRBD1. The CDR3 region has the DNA TGTGCCATCAGTGAAATACAGGGGGCCGGTGAGCAGTACTTC. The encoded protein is CAISEIQGAGEQYF.